The 17 T cell receptor beta chains below come from one sample, sequenced in a study of blood T cell repertoires in COVID-19. The data were produced by immunoSEQ multiplex PCR, yet TCRdb's version contains in-frame clones alone and is incomplete. The sample lists more than 200,000 clones, around 87% occurring once. The sample was PBMCs or T cells enriched from blood (not recorded which). The receptors here all came from a man between 25 and 39 years old in a cohort exposed to, infected with or recovered from COVID-19 (not recorded which).

J is TRBJ2-6 and V is TRBV11-2, with 8 bases matching TRBD1. CDR1 SGHAT and CDR2 FQNNGV come from the germline V gene. The CDR3 extends over 17 amino acids. V lost 6 bases to trimming and J lost 4 bases; unmatched junction nucleotides: 11. As DNA, the CDR3 is TGTGCCAGCAGGCCAGGGGGCGGAATAACAGGGGCCAACGTCCTGACTTTC. This codes for CASRPGGGITGANVLTF.

The J gene is TRBJ1-6, the V gene TRBV28, with D hard to call. V lost 5 bases and J lost 7, with 12 bases in between. CDR1 and CDR2 (germline): MDHEN, SYDVKM. CDR3 length equals 14 residues. The CDR3 coding sequence is TGTGCCAGCAGTCTAGTATACCCCAATTCACCCCTCCACTTT. It encodes CASSLVYPNSPLHF.

V usage is TRBV5-6 and J usage is TRBJ2-7, with a tentative D call TRBD2 (7 bases). V lost 1 base and J 3 bases, leaving 14 bases between the germline ends. This CDR3 is built from 15 residues. Germline values: CDR1 SGHDT, CDR2 YYEEEE. CDR3 nucleotides: TGTGCCAGCAGCTTGTTGGCGGGGGCCCTCTACGAGCAGTACTTC. Translating it yields CASSLLAGALYEQYF.

This rearrangement joins TRBV7-2 to TRBJ1-2, with D maybe TRBD1 (6 bases). CDR1 and CDR2 from the germline V gene are SGHTA and FQGNSA. V lost 6 bases and J lost 5, with 19 bases in between. This CDR3 is built from 15 residues. The CDR3 reads CASSRSGQSGYGYTF. CDR3 in DNA: TGTGCCAGCAGTCGATCTGGACAGTCCGGATATGGCTACACCTTC.

This clone has only a few counts. This sequence joins TRBV19 and TRBJ1-5; no reliable D call. The germline gives CDR1 LNHDA, CDR2 SQIVND (reference sequence). Trimming cost V 3 bases and J 7 bases, with 10 bases left between them. This CDR3 is built from 13 residues. CDR3 nucleotide sequence: TGTGCCAGTAGTATGGGAGTGTCGCAGCCCCAGCATTTT. Encoded protein: CASSMGVSQPQHF.

The V gene is TRBV4-3, the J gene TRBJ2-2, with a possible D match to TRBD2 (8 bases). The ends were cut back, 1 base at V and 0 bases at J, with 21 bases in the middle. Looked up from germline, CDR1 is LGHNA and CDR2 is YSLEER. The CDR3 sequence is 20 residues long. The CDR3 sequence: CASSQVWTSRGNANTGELFF. The DNA for the CDR3 is TGCGCCAGCAGCCAAGTTTGGACTAGCAGGGGGAACGCGAACACCGGGGAGCTGTTTTTT.

This chain joins TRBV9 and TRBJ2-1; the match to TRBD2 covers 9 bases. This CDR3 has 16 amino acids. Per germline, CDR1 SGDLS and CDR2 YYNGEE. J gave up 9 bases and V 0 bases, and 10 bases lay outside the gene matches. The CDR3 DNA sequence: TGTGCCAGCAGCGTAGTGTTGGCGGGAGGGCCGGGTGAGCAGTTCTTC. This encodes CASSVVLAGGPGEQFF.

A single count supports this clone. Other DNA sequences in the same sample also yield this CDR3. The chain combines TRBV19 with TRBJ2-7; TRBD2 aligns across 10 bases. The CDR3 runs to 13 residues. The germline CDR1 and CDR2 sequences are LNHDA and SQIVND (reference sequence). With V trimmed by 7 bases and J by 4 bases, 4 bases remained unmatched. Here the CDR3 reads CASMSSGSYEQYF. CDR3 DNA sequence: TGTGCCAGTATGTCTAGCGGGAGTTACGAGCAGTACTTC.

The rearrangement uses TRBV9 and TRBJ1-3, with 10 positions matching TRBD1. Looked up from germline, CDR1 is SGDLS and CDR2 is YYNGEE. This CDR3 is built from 18 residues. The junction had 13 bases not matched to a gene; V was cut back by 3 bases and J by 4 bases. As DNA, the CDR3 is TGTGCCAGCAGCGCCGGGACAGGGGCCGTTCGCGGAGGAAACACCATATATTTT. It is translated as CASSAGTGAVRGGNTIYF. Variable domain in full (rest from reference TRBV9 and TRBJ1-3): DSGVTQTPKHLITATGQRVTLRCSPRSGDLSVYWYQQSLDQGLQFLIQYYNGEERAKGNILERFSAQQFPDLHSELNLSSLELGDSALYFCASSAGTGAVRGGNTIYFGEGSWLTVV.

The chain combines TRBV9 with TRBJ2-1; D is possibly TRBD2 (6 bases). V gave up 0 bases and J gave up 5 bases, with 12 bases separating them. Germline loops: CDR1 SGDLS, CDR2 YYNGEE. CDR3 length: 15 residues. The CDR3 sequence is CASSVVGGIHNEQFF. The CDR3 DNA reads TGTGCCAGCAGCGTAGTGGGGGGTATTCACAATGAGCAGTTCTTC.

This rearrangement joins TRBV29-1 to TRBJ2-1, with 12 bases lining up with TRBD1. Germline V lookup: CDR1 SQVTM, CDR2 ANQGSEA. This CDR3 is 16 amino acids long. V gave up 3 bases and J gave up 4 bases; unmatched junction bases: 7. The CDR3 loop is CSVEGWDRGQYNEQFF. The CDR3 nucleotides are TGCAGCGTTGAGGGATGGGACAGGGGGCAGTACAATGAGCAGTTCTTC.

V and J are TRBV7-2 and TRBJ1-4; no clear D gene. V lost 5 bases to trimming and J lost 7 bases, with 14 bases between them. This CDR3 contains 14 residues. Germline-derived CDR1 and CDR2 are SGHTA and FQGNSA. CDR3 nucleotides: TGTGCCAGCAGCCCCGGTTCCCGGGGTGAAAAACTGTTTTTT. This translates into CASSPGSRGEKLFF.

V is TRBV5-6 and J is TRBJ1-4; D remains unclear. This CDR3 contains 15 residues. The V end lost 0 bases, the J end lost 10 bases, and 16 bases lay between the germline ends. The V gene's germline CDR1 is SGHDT and CDR2 YYEEEE. CDR3 loop: CASSLVSANSGKLFF. CDR3 bases: TGTGCCAGCAGCTTGGTGTCAGCCAACAGTGGAAAACTGTTTTTT.

V gene TRBV15 combines with J gene TRBJ1-1; no definite D call. CDR1 is LNHNV and CDR2 is YYDKDF in the germline V gene (reference sequence). The CDR3 has 13 amino acids. The V gene lost 3 bases and the J gene lost 0 bases, with 5 bases spanning the gap. CDR3 loop: CATSSGMNTEAFF. CDR3 nucleotide sequence: TGTGCCACCAGCAGCGGTATGAACACTGAAGCTTTCTTT.

The chain is built from TRBV29-1 and TRBJ1-2; the D gene is possibly TRBD1 (6 bases). V lost 2 bases and J 2 bases, leaving 15 bases between the germline ends. The CDR3 sequence is 15 residues long. Germline CDR1 and CDR2: SQVTM and ANQGSEA. CDR3 loop: CSVENRETGNYGYTF. The CDR3 DNA reads TGCAGCGTTGAAAACAGGGAGACAGGCAACTATGGCTACACCTTC.

The sample holds one count of this clone. The junction and the germline gene differ at one end; a read error may be behind it. The chain combines TRBV7-7 with TRBJ2-2; TRBD1 matches 8 bases. The CDR3 runs to 16 residues. The V gene's germline CDR1 is SSHAT and CDR2 FNYEAQ (reference sequence). The CDR3 nucleotides read TGTGCTAGCAGCGTGGCAGGGGGCGCGGGCACCGGGGAGCTGTTTTTT. Its protein is CASSVAGGAGTGELFF.

The gene calls are TRBV6-5 and TRBJ1-4, with D possibly TRBD1 on 6 matching bases. The germline gives CDR1 MNHEY, CDR2 SVGAGI. V shed 11 bases and J shed 7 bases, with 17 bases lying between them. This CDR3 region has 13 residues. As DNA, the CDR3 is TGTGCCGTCCACACTCAGGGGCGTGAAAAACTGTTTTTT. It is translated as CAVHTQGREKLFF.